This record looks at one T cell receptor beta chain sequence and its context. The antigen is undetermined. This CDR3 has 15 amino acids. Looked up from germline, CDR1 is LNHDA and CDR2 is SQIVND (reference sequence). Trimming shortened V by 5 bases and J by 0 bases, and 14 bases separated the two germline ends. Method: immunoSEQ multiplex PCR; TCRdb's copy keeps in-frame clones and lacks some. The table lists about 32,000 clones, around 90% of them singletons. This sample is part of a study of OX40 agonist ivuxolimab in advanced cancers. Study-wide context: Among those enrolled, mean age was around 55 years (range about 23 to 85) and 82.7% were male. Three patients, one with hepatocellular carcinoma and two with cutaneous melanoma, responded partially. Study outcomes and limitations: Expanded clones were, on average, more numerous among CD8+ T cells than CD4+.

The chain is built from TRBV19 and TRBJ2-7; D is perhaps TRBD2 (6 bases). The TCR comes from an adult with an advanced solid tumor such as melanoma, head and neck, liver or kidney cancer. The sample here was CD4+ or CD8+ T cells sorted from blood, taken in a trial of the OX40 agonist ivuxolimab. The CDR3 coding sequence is TGTGCCAGTAGTCTTAGCGGAACTAGCTCCTACGAGCAGTACTTC. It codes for CASSLSGTSSYEQYF.